One T cell receptor beta chain is described in this entry. Its cognate antigen is unknown. There are 16 residues in the CDR3. Germline loops: CDR1 SGHRS, CDR2 YFSETQ. V lost 4 bases and J lost 2; bases outside the gene matches: 4. Amplification used 60 Vbeta primers and 13 Jbeta primers. TCRdb's copy holds only in-frame clones and misses some; the assay was immunoSEQ multiplex PCR. This sample yields under 200,000 clones, of which 80% to 85% are seen a single time; 1.5% to 2% belongs to the top ten. The data belong to a study of cytomegalovirus exposure and HLA in healthy donors. Whole-study results and caveats: The study labeled approximately 150 TCR beta chains cytomegalovirus-associated. Certain sequence variants were highly shared and formed a cluster, and this cluster was likely a sequencing artifact. Researchers reported in a later analysis that a missense DCLRE1C variant was tied to TCR beta V- and J-gene trimming. Donor immune exposure was known only as CMV serostatus.

V and J are TRBV5-1 and TRBJ2-3; 13 nucleotides match TRBD2. The clonotype originates from a man aged 18 to 29 in good health and CMV-seronegative. Input material: PBMCs. CDR3 nucleotide sequence: TGCGCCAGCAGCGGTGGACTAGCGGGGGTCACAGATACGCAGTATTTT. It specifies CASSGGLAGVTDTQYF.